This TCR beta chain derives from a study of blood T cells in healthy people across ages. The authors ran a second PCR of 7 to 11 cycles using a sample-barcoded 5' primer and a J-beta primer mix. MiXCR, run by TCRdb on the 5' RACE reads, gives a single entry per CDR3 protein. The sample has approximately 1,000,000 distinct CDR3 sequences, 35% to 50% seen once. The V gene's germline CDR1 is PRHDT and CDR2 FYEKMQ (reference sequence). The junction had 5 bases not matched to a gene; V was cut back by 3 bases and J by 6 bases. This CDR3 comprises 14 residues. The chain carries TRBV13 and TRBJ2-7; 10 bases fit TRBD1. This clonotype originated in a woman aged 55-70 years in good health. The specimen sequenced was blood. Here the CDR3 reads CASSLGTGVGEQYF. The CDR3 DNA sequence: TGTGCCAGCAGCTTGGGGACAGGGGTGGGCGAGCAGTACTTC.